This T cell receptor beta chain was profiled in a study of T cell responses to AZD1222 COVID-19 vaccine. Study-wide background: Whether given at about 4 or about 12 weeks, second doses were pooled.

Notes on the study in general: Spike-specific TCR breadth rose after two AZD1222 doses, and depth rose as well. Reports say nearly half of spike-specific TCRs go after unmutated variant regions. Donors were largely white British and mainly female; clonal diversity was possibly underestimated.

As for this clone: As yet, its antigen is unknown.

The method was immunoSEQ multiplex PCR; TCRdb's version includes in-frame clones alone and lacks a portion of them. The table lists 150,000 or so clones, approximately 93% of them singletons. Trimming shortened V by 2 bases and J by 5 bases, and 1 base separated the two germline ends. The CDR3 length is 11 residues. Germline V gives CDR1 SQVTM, CDR2 ANQGSEA. The sequence came from an adult in good health. This specimen consisted of peripheral blood, obtained on day 0 of AZD1222 vaccination. The rearrangement links TRBV29-1 to TRBJ2-6, with D hard to call. CDR3 amino acids: CSVERANVLTF. The CDR3 DNA reads TGCAGCGTTGAAAGGGCCAACGTCCTGACTTTC.